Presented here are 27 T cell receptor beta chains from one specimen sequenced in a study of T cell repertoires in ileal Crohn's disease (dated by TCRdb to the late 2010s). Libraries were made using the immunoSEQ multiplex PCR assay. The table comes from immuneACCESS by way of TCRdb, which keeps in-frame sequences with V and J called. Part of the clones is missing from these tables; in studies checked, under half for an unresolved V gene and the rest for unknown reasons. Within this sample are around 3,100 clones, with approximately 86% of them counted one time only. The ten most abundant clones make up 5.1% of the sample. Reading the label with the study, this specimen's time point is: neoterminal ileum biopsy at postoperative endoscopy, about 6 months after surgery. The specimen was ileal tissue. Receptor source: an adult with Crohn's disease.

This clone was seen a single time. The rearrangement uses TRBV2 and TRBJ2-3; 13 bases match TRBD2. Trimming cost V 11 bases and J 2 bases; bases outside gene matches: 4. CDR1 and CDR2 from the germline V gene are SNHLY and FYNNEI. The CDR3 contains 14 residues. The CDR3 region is CASGLAGVTDTQYF. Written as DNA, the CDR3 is TGTGCCTCAGGACTAGCGGGGGTCACAGATACGCAGTATTTT.

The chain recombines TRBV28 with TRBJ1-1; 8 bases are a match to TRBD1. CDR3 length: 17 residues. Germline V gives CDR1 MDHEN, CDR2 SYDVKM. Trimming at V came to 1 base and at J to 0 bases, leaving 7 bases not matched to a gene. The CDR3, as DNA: TGTGCCAGCAGTTTATTAGGGACAGGCGGAGTGAACACTGAAGCTTTCTTT. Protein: CASSLLGTGGVNTEAFF.

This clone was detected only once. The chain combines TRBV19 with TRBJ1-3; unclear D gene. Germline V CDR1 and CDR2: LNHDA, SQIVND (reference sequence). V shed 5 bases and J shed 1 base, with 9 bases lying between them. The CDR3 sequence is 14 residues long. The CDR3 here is CASSARVSGNTIYF. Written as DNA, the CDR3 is TGTGCCAGTAGTGCGAGGGTATCTGGAAACACCATATATTTT.

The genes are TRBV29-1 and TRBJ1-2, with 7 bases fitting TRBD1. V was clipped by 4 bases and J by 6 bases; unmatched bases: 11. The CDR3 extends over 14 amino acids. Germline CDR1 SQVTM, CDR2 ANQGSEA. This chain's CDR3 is CSVADLGTADGYTF. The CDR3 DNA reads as TGCAGCGTTGCCGACCTCGGGACAGCCGATGGCTACACCTTC.

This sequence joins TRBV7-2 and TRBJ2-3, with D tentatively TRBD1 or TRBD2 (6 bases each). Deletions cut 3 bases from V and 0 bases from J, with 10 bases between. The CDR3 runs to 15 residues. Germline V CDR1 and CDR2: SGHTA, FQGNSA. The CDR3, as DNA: TGTGCCAGCAGCTTTTGGGGGGCTAGCACAGATACGCAGTATTTT. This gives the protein CASSFWGASTDTQYF.

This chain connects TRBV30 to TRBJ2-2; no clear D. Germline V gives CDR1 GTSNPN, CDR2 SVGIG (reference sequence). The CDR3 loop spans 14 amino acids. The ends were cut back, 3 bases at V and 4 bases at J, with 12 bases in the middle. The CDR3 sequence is CAWRRVATTGELFF. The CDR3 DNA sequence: TGTGCCTGGAGGAGAGTAGCTACCACCGGGGAGCTGTTTTTT.

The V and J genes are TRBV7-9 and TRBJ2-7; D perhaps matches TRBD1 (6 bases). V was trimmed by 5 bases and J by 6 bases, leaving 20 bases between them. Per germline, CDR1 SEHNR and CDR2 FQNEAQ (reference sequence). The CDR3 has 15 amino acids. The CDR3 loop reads CASSPSGTNGIEQYF. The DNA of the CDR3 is TGTGCCAGCAGCCCATCAGGGACAAACGGGATCGAGCAGTACTTC.

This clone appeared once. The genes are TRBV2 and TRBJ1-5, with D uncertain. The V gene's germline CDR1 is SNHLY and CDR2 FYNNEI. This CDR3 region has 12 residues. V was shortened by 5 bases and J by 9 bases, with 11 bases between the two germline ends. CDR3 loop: CASSRERGPQHF. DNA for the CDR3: TGTGCCAGCAGTCGGGAACGGGGGCCCCAGCATTTT. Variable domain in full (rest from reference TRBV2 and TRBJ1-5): EPEVTQTPSHQVTQMGQEVILRCVPISNHLYFYWYRQILGQKVEFLVSFYNNEISEKSEIFDDQFSVERPDGSNFTLKIRSTKLEDSAMYFCASSRERGPQHFGDGTRLSIL.

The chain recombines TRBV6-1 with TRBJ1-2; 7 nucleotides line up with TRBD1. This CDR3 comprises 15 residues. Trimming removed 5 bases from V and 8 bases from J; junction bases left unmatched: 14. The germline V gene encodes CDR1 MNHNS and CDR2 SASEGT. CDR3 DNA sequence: TGTGCCAGCAGTAAAACGATAACAGGGGATTTCGGCTACACCTTC. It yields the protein CASSKTITGDFGYTF.

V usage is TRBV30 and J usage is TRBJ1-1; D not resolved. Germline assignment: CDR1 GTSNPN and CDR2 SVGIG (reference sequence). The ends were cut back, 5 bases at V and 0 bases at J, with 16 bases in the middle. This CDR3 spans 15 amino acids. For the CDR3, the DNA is TGTGCCTGGCAAGGAAAATACGGAGTGAACACTGAAGCTTTCTTT. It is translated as CAWQGKYGVNTEAFF.

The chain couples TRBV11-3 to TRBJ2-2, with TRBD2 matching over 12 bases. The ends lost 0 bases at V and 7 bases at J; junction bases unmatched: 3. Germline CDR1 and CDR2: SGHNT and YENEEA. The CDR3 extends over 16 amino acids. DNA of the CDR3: TGTGCCAGCAGCTTAGATACTAGCGGGGGGAACGGGGAGCTGTTTTTT. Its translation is CASSLDTSGGNGELFF.

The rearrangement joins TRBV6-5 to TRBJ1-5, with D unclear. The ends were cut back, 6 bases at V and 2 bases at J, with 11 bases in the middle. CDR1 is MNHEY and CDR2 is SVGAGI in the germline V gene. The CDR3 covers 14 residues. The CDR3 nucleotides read TGTGCCAGCAGCCCGGGGTTGGGCAATCAGCCCCAGCATTTT. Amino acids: CASSPGLGNQPQHF.

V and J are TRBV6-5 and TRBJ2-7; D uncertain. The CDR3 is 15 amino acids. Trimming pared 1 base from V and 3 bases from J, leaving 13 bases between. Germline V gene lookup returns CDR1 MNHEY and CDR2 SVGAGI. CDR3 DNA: TGTGCCAGCAGTTACTTTATATTCGGGCACTACGAGCAGTACTTC. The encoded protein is CASSYFIFGHYEQYF.

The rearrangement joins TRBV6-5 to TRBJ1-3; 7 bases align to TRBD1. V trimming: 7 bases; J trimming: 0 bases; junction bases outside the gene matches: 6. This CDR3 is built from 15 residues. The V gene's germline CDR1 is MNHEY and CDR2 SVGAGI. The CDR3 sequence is CASKRTGASGNTIYF. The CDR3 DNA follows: TGTGCCAGCAAGAGGACAGGAGCCTCTGGAAACACCATATATTTT.

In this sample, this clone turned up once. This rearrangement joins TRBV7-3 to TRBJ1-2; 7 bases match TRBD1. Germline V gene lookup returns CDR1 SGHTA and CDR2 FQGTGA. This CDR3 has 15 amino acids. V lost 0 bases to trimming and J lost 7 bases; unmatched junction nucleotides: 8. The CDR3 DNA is TGTGCCAGCAGCTTAACCCCGACAGGGTTGGGTGGCTACACCTTC. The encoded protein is CASSLTPTGLGGYTF.

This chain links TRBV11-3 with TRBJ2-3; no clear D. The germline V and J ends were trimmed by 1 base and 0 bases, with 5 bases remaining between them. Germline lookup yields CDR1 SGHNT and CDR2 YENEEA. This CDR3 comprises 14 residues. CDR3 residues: CASSLGRSTDTQYF. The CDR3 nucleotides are TGTGCCAGCAGCTTAGGGCGAAGCACAGATACGCAGTATTTT.

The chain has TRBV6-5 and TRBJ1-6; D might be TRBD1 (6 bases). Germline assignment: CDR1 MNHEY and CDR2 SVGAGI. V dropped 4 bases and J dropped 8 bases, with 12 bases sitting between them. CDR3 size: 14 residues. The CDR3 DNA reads TGTGCCAGCAGTTCCAGGGGTAGGGATTCACCCCTCCACTTT. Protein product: CASSSRGRDSPLHF.

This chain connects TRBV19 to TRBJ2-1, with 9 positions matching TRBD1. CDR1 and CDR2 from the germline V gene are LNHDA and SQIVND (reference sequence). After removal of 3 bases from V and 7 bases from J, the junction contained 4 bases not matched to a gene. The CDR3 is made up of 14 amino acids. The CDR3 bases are TGTGCCAGTAGTATCGTACAGGGGGCGAATGAGCAGTTCTTC. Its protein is CASSIVQGANEQFF.

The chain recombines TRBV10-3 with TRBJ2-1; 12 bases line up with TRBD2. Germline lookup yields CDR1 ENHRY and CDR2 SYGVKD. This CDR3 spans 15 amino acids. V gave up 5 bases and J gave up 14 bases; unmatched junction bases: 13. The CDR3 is CAISPKTSGGPTEFF. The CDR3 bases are TGTGCCATCAGTCCCAAGACTAGCGGGGGCCCTACGGAGTTCTTC.

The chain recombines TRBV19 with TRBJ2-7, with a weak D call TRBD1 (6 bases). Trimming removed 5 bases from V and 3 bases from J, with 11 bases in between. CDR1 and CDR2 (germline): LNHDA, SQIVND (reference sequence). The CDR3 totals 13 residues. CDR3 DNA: TGTGCCAGTAGTCGGACAGTTGACTACGAGCAGTACTTC. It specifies CASSRTVDYEQYF.

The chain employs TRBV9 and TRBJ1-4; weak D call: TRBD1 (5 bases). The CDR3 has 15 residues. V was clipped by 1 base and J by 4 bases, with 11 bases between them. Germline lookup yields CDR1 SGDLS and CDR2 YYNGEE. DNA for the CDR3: TGTGCCAGCAGCGTAAGAGGGGTAGATAATGAAAAACTGTTTTTT. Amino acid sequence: CASSVRGVDNEKLFF. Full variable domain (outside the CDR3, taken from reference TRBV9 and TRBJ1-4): DSGVTQTPKHLITATGQRVTLRCSPRSGDLSVYWYQQSLDQGLQFLIQYYNGEERAKGNILERFSAQQFPDLHSELNLSSLELGDSALYFCASSVRGVDNEKLFFGSGTQLSVL.

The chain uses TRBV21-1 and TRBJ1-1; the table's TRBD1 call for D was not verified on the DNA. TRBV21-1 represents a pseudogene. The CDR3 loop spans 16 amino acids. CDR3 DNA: TGTGCCAGCAGCAACCAGGGACAACCCCGATGGACTGAAGCTTTCTTT. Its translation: CASSNQGQPRWTEAFF.

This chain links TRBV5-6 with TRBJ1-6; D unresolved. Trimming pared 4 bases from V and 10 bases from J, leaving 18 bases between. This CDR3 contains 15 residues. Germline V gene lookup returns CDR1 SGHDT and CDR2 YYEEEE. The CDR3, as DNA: TGTGCCAGCAGCAGAGGGTTGTCTTCAGGATCACCCCTCCACTTT. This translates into CASSRGLSSGSPLHF. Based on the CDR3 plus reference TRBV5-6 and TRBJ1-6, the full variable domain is DAGVTQSPTHLIKTRGQQVTLRCSPKSGHDTVSWYQQALGQGPQFIFQYYEEEERQRGNFPDRFSGHQFPNYSSELNVNALLLGDSALYLCASSRGLSSGSPLHFGNGTRLTVT.

CDR3 amino acids: CASSESGQREFF. CDR3 nucleotides: TGTGCCAGCAGTGAGTCAGGGCAGCGGGAGTTCTTC. The V call is TRBV6-1, the J call TRBJ2-1; a possible D gene is TRBD2 (6 bases). The V gene's germline CDR1 is MNHNS and CDR2 SASEGT. The CDR3 totals 12 residues. The ends were cut back, 3 bases at V and 14 bases at J, with 14 bases in the middle.

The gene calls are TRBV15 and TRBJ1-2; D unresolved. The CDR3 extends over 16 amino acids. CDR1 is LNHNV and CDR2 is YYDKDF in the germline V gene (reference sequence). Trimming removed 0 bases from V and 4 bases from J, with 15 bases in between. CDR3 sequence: CATSREGQRSGYGYTF. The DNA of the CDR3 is TGTGCCACCAGCAGAGAGGGTCAGAGAAGCGGCTATGGCTACACCTTC. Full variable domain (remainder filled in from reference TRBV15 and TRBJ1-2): DAMVIQNPRYQVTQFGKPVTLSCSQTLNHNVMYWYQQKSSQAPKLLFHYYDKDFNNEADTPDNFQSRRPNTSFCFLDIRSPGLGDTAMYLCATSREGQRSGYGYTFGSGTRLTVV.

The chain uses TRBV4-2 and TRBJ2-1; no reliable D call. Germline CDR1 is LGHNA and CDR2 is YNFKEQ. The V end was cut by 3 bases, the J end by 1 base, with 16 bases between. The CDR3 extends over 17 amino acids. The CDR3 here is CASSQGLTEDSYNEQFF. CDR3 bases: TGTGCCAGCAGCCAGGGTCTTACTGAAGATTCCTACAATGAGCAGTTCTTC.

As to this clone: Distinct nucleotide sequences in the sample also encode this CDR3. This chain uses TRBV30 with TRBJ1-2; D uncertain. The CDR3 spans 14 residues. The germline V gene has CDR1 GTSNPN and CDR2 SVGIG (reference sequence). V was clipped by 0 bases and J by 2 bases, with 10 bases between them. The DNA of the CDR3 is TGTGCCTGGAGTGTACTCGGGCGGAACTATGGCTACACCTTC. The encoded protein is CAWSVLGRNYGYTF. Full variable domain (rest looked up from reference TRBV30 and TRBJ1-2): SQTIHQWPATLVQPVGSPLSLECTVEGTSNPNLYWYRQAAGRGLQLLFYSVGIGQISSEVPQNLSASRPQDRQFILSSKKLLLSDSGFYLCAWSVLGRNYGYTFGSGTRLTVV.